The entry below gives a single TCR beta chain sequence along with its context. Terminally differentiated effector memory CD45RA+ cells were excluded by CCR7 positive selection of CD45RO-negative cells. TCRdb's table, derived via immunoSEQ multiplex PCR, lists solely in-frame clones and lacks some. The table has 1.5 million to 2.5 million clones, roughly 95% seen once. This sample was included in a study of shared clonotypes between healthy human individuals. Across the whole study: The people who gave samples were two women and three men aged 18 to 49.

Trimming left V 1 base short and J 1 base short, with 11 bases between. The germline CDR1 and CDR2 sequences are GTSNPN and SVGIG (reference sequence). This CDR3 has 15 residues. This TCR derives from a man in his late teens or twenties in good health. The chain is built from TRBV30 and TRBJ1-5, with D perhaps TRBD1 (5 bases). Sequences were obtained from naive CD8+ T cells sorted from blood. CDR3 sequence (DNA): TGTGCCTGGAGTGATGGGGGTTCCAGCAATCAGCCCCAGCATTTT. Protein sequence: CAWSDGGSSNQPQHF.